The clone carrying this T cell receptor beta chain was recorded at least ten times. TCRdb re-derived calls from the 5' RACE reads in MiXCR, one entry per CDR3 protein. The sample contains around 320,000 distinct CDR3 sequences, 3.5% to 4.5% of which appear only once. This entry is derived from a study of T cells after yellow fever vaccination. Trimming pared 1 base from V and 5 bases from J, leaving 12 bases between. Germline lookup yields CDR1 SEHNR and CDR2 FQNEAQ (reference sequence). CDR3 length: 14 residues. This chain joins TRBV7-9 and TRBJ2-7, with D maybe TRBD2 (5 bases). The TCR sequence derives from a man between 18 and 29 years old who received the YFV17D yellow fever vaccine. Sequenced material: PBMCs, taken 15 days after the yellow fever booster vaccination. CDR3 sequence: CASSLVPGSDEQYF. The CDR3 DNA sequence: TGTGCCAGCAGCTTAGTTCCGGGATCAGACGAGCAGTACTTC.